This T cell receptor beta chain was found in a study of T cell changes during pregnancy in multiple sclerosis. Profiling relied on immunoSEQ multiplex PCR, and the TCRdb table lists in-frame clones only, not all of them. The sample has 50,000 to 60,000 clones, around nine tenths seen once. J gave up 6 bases and V 5 bases, and 7 bases lay outside the gene matches. CDR1 and CDR2 (germline): SGHDN, FVKESK. The CDR3 is 15 amino acids. The chain joins TRBV14 to TRBJ1-2; TRBD1 matches 12 bases. The material was CD4+ T cells from peripheral blood mononuclear cells, obtained in the second trimester of pregnancy. The receptor's source is a female donor with multiple sclerosis, enrolled in a pregnancy study. CDR3 amino acids: CASSEGTGGIDGYTF. DNA of the CDR3: TGTGCCAGCAGCGAAGGGACAGGGGGCATCGATGGCTACACCTTC.